What follows are 10 T cell receptor beta chains derived from one specimen sequenced in a study of blood T cell repertoires in COVID-19. Using immunoSEQ multiplex PCR, the repertoire was profiled, and TCRdb retains in-frame clones only, with some absent. This table holds around 49,000 clones, approximately 88% found once. Sequencing was performed on peripheral blood. The receptors shown here come from a human donor in a cohort sampled during active COVID-19.

The J gene is TRBJ2-5, the V gene TRBV28; 10 bases align to TRBD1. V lost 1 base to trimming and J lost 4 bases; unmatched junction nucleotides: 3. Germline CDR1 is MDHEN and CDR2 is SYDVKM. The CDR3 is made up of 15 amino acids. The CDR3: CASSLLGQGRETQYF. CDR3 in DNA: TGTGCCAGCAGTTTATTGGGACAGGGGAGAGAGACCCAGTACTTC.

The chain joins TRBV3-1 (or the pseudogene TRBV3-2) to TRBJ1-4; maybe TRBD1 (5 bases). CDR3 length: 13 amino acids. Germline values: CDR1 LGHDT, CDR2 YNNKEL (reference sequence). V shed 6 bases and J shed 6 bases, with 11 bases lying between them. The CDR3 here is CASRGRIHEKLFF. CDR3 coding DNA: TGTGCCAGCAGGGGGCGCATTCATGAAAAACTGTTTTTT.

This clone was picked up a small number of times. V is TRBV7-2 and J is TRBJ2-2; D possibly corresponds to TRBD1 (5 bases). The V end was cut by 1 base, the J end by 5 bases, with 11 bases between. The length of the CDR3 is 15 residues. Germline CDR1 is SGHTA and CDR2 is FQGNSA. CDR3 amino acids: CASSLESAGTGELFF. CDR3 DNA: TGTGCCAGCAGCTTAGAGTCGGCAGGGACCGGGGAGCTGTTTTTT.

This rearrangement joins TRBV2 to TRBJ1-2; D is uncertain. This CDR3 region has 12 residues. Germline V CDR1 and CDR2: SNHLY, FYNNEI. The V end was cut by 6 bases, the J end by 2 bases, with 7 bases between. The CDR3: CASRTSNYGYTF. CDR3 coding DNA: TGTGCCAGCAGGACTTCGAACTATGGCTACACCTTC.

This sequence joins TRBV11-2 and TRBJ2-7; TRBD2 aligns across 16 bases. The CDR3 sequence is 15 residues long. With V trimmed by 8 bases and J by 6 bases, 7 bases remained unmatched. Germline V lookup: CDR1 SGHAT, CDR2 FQNNGV. The CDR3 protein is CASSGTSGRVAEQYF. For the CDR3, the DNA is TGTGCCAGCTCGGGGACTAGCGGGAGGGTGGCCGAGCAGTACTTC.

The rearrangement joins TRBV18 to TRBJ1-1; 8 nucleotides line up with TRBD1. With V trimmed by 2 bases and J by 8 bases, 7 bases remained unmatched. The CDR3 covers 14 residues. CDR1 is KGHSH, CDR2 LQKENI, per germline. The CDR3, as DNA: TGTGCCAGCTCACCATCTCTCGGACAGGGCGAAGCTTTCTTT. It codes for CASSPSLGQGEAFF.

The V and J genes are TRBV7-2 and TRBJ1-2; the match to TRBD1 covers 8 bases. V lost 3 bases, J lost 4 bases, and 4 bases stayed unmatched. The germline V gene encodes CDR1 SGHTA and CDR2 FQGNSA. The CDR3 sequence is 14 residues long. The CDR3 bases are TGTGCCAGCAGCTTGGAGACAGGGGTCTATGGCTACACCTTC. Translation gives CASSLETGVYGYTF.

The rearrangement joins TRBV5-1 to TRBJ2-7; D is uncertain. The germline gives CDR1 SGHRS, CDR2 YFSETQ. Trimming stripped 5 bases from V and 3 bases from J, with 9 bases between. The CDR3 spans 12 residues. DNA for the CDR3: TGCGCCAGCAGACAGTCCAACTACGAGCAGTACTTC. It yields the protein CASRQSNYEQYF.

The rearrangement links TRBV10-3 to TRBJ1-3; 8 bases are shared with TRBD1. Trimming at V came to 2 bases and at J to 4 bases, leaving 4 bases not matched to a gene. The CDR3 covers 15 residues. The germline V gene encodes CDR1 ENHRY and CDR2 SYGVKD. The CDR3 nucleotides are TGTGCCATCAGTGAGGGACAGGGTTGGGGAAACACCATATATTTT. Its protein product is CAISEGQGWGNTIYF.

The chain couples TRBV28 to TRBJ1-1, with 7 bases aligning to TRBD1. In germline, CDR1 is MDHEN, CDR2 SYDVKM. V shed 5 bases, J shed 7 bases, and the junction held 7 bases outside the gene matches. The CDR3 covers 13 residues. CDR3 sequence reads: CASSPPRGVEAFF. CDR3 nucleotides: TGTGCCAGCAGTCCACCCAGGGGGGTTGAAGCTTTCTTT.